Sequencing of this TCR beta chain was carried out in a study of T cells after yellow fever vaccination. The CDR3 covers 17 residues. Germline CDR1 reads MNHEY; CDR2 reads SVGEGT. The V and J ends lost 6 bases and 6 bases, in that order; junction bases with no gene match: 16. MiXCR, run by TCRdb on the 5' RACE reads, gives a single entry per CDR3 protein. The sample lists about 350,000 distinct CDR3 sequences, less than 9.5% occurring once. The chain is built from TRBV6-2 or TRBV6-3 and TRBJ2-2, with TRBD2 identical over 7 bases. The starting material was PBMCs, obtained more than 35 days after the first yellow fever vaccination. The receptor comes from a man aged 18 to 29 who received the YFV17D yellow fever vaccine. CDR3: CASSQGLVHRGAGELFF. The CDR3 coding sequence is TGTGCCAGCAGCCAAGGACTAGTCCACCGGGGGGCCGGGGAGCTGTTTTTT.